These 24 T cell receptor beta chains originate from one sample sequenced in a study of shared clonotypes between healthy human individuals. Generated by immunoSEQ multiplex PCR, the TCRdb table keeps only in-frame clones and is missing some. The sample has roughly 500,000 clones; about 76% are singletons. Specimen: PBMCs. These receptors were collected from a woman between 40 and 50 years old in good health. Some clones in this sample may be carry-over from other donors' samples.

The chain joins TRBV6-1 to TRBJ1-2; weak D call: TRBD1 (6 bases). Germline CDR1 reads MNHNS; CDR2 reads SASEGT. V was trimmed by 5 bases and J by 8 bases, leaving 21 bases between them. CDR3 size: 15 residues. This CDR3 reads CASSPRTKPGGGYTF. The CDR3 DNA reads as TGTGCCAGCAGTCCACGGACTAAACCGGGGGGCGGCTACACCTTC.

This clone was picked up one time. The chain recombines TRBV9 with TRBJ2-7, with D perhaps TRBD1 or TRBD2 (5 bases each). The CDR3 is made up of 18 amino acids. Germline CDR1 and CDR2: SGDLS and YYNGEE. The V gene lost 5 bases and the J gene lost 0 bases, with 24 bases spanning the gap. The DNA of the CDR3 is TGTGCCAGCAGTCAAGGGGTTGGGACGGGACCCCACTCCTACGAGCAGTACTTC. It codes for CASSQGVGTGPHSYEQYF. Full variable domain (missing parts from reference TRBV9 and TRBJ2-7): DSGVTQTPKHLITATGQRVTLRCSPRSGDLSVYWYQQSLDQGLQFLIQYYNGEERAKGNILERFSAQQFPDLHSELNLSSLELGDSALYFCASSQGVGTGPHSYEQYFGPGTRLTVT.

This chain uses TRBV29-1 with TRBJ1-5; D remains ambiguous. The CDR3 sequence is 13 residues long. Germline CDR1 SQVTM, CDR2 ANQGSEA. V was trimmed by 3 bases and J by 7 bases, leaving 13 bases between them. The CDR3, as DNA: TGCAGCGTTGATCAGAGTTCAGGACAGCCCCAGCATTTT. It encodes CSVDQSSGQPQHF.

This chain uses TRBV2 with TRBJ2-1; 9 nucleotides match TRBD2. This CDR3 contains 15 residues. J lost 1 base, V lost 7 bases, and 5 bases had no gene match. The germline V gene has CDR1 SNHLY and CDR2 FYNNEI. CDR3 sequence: CASILAGRSYNEQFF. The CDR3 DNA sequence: TGTGCCAGCATTCTAGCGGGAAGGTCCTACAATGAGCAGTTCTTC. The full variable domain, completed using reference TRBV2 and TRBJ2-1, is EPEVTQTPSHQVTQMGQEVILRCVPISNHLYFYWYRQILGQKVEFLVSFYNNEISEKSEIFDDQFSVERPDGSNFTLKIRSTKLEDSAMYFCASILAGRSYNEQFFGPGTRLTVL.

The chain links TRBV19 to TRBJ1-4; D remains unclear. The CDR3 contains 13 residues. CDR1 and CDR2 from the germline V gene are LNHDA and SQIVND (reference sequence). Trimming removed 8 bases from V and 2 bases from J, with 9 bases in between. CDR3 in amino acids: CASSVRTNEKLFF. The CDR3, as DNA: TGTGCCAGTTCGGTTCGGACTAATGAAAAACTGTTTTTT.

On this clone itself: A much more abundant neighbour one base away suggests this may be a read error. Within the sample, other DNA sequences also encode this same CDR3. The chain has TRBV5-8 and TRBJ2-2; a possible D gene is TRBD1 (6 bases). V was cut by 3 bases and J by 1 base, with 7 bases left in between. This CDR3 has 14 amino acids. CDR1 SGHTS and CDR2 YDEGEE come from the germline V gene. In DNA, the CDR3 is TGTGCCAGCAGCTCGGGACAGAACACCGGGGAGCTGTTTTTT. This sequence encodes CASSSGQNTGELFF. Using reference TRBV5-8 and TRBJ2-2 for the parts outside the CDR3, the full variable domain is EAGVTQSPTHLIKTRGQQATLRCSPISGHTSVYWYQQALGLGLQFLLWYDEGEERNRGNFPPRFSGRQFPNYSSELNVNALELEDSALYLCASSSGQNTGELFFGEGSRLTVL.

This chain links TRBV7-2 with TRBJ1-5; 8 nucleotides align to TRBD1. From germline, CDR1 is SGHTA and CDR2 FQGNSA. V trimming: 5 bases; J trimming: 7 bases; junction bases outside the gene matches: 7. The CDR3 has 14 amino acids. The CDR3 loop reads CASSIRQGYQPQHF. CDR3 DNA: TGTGCCAGCAGCATTCGACAGGGGTACCAGCCCCAGCATTTT.

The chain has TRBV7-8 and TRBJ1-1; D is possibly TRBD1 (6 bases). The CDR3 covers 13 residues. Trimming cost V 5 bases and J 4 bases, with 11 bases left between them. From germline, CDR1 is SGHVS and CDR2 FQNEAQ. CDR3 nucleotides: TGTGCCAGCAGCCGTCGGGGGGCCACTGAAGCTTTCTTT. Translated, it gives CASSRRGATEAFF. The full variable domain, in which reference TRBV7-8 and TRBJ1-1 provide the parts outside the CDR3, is GAGVSQSPRYKVAKRGQDVALRCDPISGHVSLFWYQQALGQGPEFLTYFQNEAQLDKSGLPSDRFFAERPEGSVSTLKIQRTQQEDSAVYLCASSRRGATEAFFGQGTRLTVV.

Here the CDR3 reads CASSLAPLLDQQYF. The CDR3 DNA reads TGTGCCAGCAGCTTAGCGCCCCTACTTGACCAGCAGTACTTC. This chain joins TRBV7-2 and TRBJ2-7, with D hard to call. CDR3 size: 14 residues. The germline V gene encodes CDR1 SGHTA and CDR2 FQGNSA. V lost 0 bases and J lost 8, with 14 bases in between.

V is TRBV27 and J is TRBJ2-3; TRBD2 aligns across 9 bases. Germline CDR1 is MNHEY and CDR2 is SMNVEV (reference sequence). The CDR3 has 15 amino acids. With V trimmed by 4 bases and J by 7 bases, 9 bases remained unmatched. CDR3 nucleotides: TGTGCCAGCAGTTGGCGGGGCGGGAGGGGAAATACGCAGTATTTT. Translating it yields CASSWRGGRGNTQYF.

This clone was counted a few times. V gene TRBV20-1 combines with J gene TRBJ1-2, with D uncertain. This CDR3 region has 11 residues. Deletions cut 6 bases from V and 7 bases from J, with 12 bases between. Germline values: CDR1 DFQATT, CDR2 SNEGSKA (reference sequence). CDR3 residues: CSAPVAGGYTF. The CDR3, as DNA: TGCAGTGCACCCGTGGCCGGTGGCTACACCTTC.

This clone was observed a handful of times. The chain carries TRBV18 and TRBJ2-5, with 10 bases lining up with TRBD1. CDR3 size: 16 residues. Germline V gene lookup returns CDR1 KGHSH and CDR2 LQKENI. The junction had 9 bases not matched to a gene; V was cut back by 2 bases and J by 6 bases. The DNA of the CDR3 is TGTGCCAGCTCACCAGGATCGACAGGGGGCGTGAAGACCCAGTACTTC. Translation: CASSPGSTGGVKTQYF.

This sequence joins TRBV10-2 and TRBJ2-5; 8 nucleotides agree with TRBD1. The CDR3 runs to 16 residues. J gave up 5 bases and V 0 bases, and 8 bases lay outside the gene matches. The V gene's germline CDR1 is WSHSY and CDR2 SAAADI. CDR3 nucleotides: TGCGCCAGCAGTGAGTCGTGGCCAGGGGGCAGGGAGACCCAGTACTTC. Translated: CASSESWPGGRETQYF.

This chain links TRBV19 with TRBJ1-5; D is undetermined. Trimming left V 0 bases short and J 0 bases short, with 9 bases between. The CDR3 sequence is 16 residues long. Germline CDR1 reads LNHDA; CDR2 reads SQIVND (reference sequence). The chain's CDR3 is CASSIDQRVSNQPQHF. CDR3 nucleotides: TGTGCCAGTAGTATAGATCAAAGGGTTAGCAATCAGCCCCAGCATTTT.

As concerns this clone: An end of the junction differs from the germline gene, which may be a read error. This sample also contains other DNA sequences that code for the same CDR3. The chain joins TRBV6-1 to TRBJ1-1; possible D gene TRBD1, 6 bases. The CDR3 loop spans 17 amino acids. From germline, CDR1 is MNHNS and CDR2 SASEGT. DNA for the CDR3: TGCGCCAGCAGTGAATTAAGTGACCCCAGGGGGAACACTGAAGCTTTCTTT. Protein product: CASSELSDPRGNTEAFF.

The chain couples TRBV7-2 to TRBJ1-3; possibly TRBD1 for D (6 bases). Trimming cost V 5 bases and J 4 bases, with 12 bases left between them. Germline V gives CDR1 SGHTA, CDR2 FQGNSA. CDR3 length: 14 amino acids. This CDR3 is CASSVRGRGNTIYF. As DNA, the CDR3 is TGTGCCAGCAGCGTCAGGGGTAGAGGAAACACCATATATTTT.

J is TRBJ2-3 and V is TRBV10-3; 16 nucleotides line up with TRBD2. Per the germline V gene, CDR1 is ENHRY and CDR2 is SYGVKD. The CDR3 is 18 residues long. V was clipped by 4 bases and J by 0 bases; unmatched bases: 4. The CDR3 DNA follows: TGTGCCATCAGTGGGGGACTAGCGGGAGGGGAGAGCACAGATACGCAGTATTTT. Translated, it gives CAISGGLAGGESTDTQYF.

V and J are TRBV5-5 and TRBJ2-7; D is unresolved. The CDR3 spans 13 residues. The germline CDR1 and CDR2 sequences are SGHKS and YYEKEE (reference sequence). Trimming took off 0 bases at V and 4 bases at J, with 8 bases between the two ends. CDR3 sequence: CASSLALGYEQYF. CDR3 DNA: TGTGCCAGCAGCTTGGCCTTAGGTTACGAGCAGTACTTC.

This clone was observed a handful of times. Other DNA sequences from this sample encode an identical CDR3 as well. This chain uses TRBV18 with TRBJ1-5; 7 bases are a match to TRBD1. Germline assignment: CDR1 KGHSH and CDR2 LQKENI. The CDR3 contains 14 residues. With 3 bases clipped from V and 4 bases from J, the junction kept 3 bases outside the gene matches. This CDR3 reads CASSPGQPNQPQHF. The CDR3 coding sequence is TGTGCCAGCTCACCGGGACAGCCGAATCAGCCCCAGCATTTT. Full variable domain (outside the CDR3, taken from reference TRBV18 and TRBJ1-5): NAGVMQNPRHLVRRRGQEARLRCSPMKGHSHVYWYRQLPEEGLKFMVYLQKENIIDESGMPKERFSAEFPKEGPSILRIQQVVRGDSAAYFCASSPGQPNQPQHFGDGTRLSIL.

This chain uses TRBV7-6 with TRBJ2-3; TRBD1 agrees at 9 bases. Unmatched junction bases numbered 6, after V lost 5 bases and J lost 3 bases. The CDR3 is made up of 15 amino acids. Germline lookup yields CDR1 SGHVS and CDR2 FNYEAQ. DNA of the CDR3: TGTGCCAGCAGCCTGGACAGGGGCCCTACAGATACGCAGTATTTT. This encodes CASSLDRGPTDTQYF.

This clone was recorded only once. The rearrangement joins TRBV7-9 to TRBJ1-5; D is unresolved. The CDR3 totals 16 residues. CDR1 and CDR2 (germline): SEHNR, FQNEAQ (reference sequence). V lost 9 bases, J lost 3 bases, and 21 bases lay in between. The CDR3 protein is CARSPTSWQNNQPQHF. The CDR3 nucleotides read TGTGCCAGAAGCCCTACCTCGTGGCAGAACAATCAGCCCCAGCATTTT.

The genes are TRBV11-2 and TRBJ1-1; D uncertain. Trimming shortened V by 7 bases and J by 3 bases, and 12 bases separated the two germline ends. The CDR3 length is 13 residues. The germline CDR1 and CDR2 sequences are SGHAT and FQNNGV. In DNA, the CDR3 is TGTGCCAGCACCGTAGACATGGACACTGAAGCTTTCTTT. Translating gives CASTVDMDTEAFF.

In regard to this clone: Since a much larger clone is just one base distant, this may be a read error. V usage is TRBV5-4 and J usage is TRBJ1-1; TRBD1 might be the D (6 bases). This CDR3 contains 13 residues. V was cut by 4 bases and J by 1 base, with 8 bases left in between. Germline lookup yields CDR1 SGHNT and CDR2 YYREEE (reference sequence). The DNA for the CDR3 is TGTGCCAGCAGCACGGGACAGAACACTGAAGCTTTCTTT. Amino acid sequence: CASSTGQNTEAFF.

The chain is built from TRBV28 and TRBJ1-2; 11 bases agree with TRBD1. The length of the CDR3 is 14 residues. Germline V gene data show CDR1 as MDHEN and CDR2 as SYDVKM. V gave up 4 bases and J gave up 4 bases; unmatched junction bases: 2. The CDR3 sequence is CASSSGQGAYGYTF. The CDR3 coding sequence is TGTGCCAGCAGTTCCGGACAGGGGGCCTATGGCTACACCTTC.